This T cell receptor (beta chain) is drawn from a study of graft-versus-host responses after intestinal transplantation. The table came from immunoSEQ multiplex PCR; TCRdb's copy has only in-frame clones and leaves some out. In the table there are tens of thousands of clones, around 90% of which are singletons. About this clone itself: The target antigen is unknown.

Trimming took off 0 bases at V and 4 bases at J, with 16 bases between the two ends. Germline CDR1 reads SGHRS; CDR2 reads YFSETQ. CDR3 length: 16 residues. This TCR came from a human donor who received an intestinal transplant. The V gene is TRBV5-1, the J gene TRBJ2-5, with D tentatively TRBD2 (6 bases). The material sequenced was unstimulated CD4+ T cells sorted from spleen or lymph node cells, taken before intestinal transplant. The CDR3 DNA reads as TGCGCCAGCAGCTTGGTAGCTAGGCCGGAGGGAGAGACCCAGTACTTC. It yields the protein CASSLVARPEGETQYF.